This is a list of T cell receptor beta chains from one sample in a study of control samples from healthy donors and cancer patients. Sequenced by immunoSEQ multiplex PCR; TCRdb stores in-frame clones only, minus some. Of 95,000 to 150,000 clones listed, around nine tenths are singletons. The sample consisted of blood. The source is a man aged 25-45 years in good health. Each CDR3 is given with its conserved first and last residue. A D gene is named only where the DNA matches it firmly. Expanded clones are given a class, and other clones once, few, many or no size at all.

d_gene | j_gene | abundance | v_gene | len | CDR3nt | CDR3aa
- | TRBJ2-3 | - | TRBV10-3 | 15 | TGTGCCATCAGTGAACGGCGGGCAGGAGAGGATACGCAGTATTTT | CAISERRAGEDTQYF
- | TRBJ1-4 | - | TRBV5-1 | 13 | TGCGCCAGCAGCAGGGGGGAGGATGAAAAACTGTTTTTT | CASSRGEDEKLFF
TRBD1 | TRBJ1-4 | - | TRBV6-5 | 15 | TGTGCCAGCAGCCCCGGGACAGGGTCCGCCGAAAAACTGTTTTTT | CASSPGTGSAEKLFF
TRBD1 | TRBJ2-5 | - | TRBV15 | 15 | TGTGCCACCAGCAGATTTAGTGGGACAGAAGAGACCCAGTACTTC | CATSRFSGTEETQYF
TRBD1 | TRBJ1-2 | - | TRBV4-1 | 16 | TGCGCCAGCAGCCACCGTTCGACAGGGTCCGGCTATGGCTACACCTTC | CASSHRSTGSGYGYTF
TRBD1 | TRBJ1-4 | once | TRBV6-1 | 16 | TGTGCCAGCAGTGAATGGGACAGGGGGATGAATGAAAAACTGTTTTTT | CASSEWDRGMNEKLFF
TRBD1 | TRBJ2-1 | - | TRBV7-9 | 11 | TGTGCCAGCAGCTTAGCAACAGGGGTGTTCTTC | CASSLATGVFF
- | TRBJ1-2 | - | TRBV24-1 | 15 | TGTGCCACCAGTGATTCAGGGGAATCTAACTATGGCTACACCTTC | CATSDSGESNYGYTF
- | TRBJ2-7 | - | TRBV19 | 14 | TGTGCCAGTAGTATTGGGGCGTCCCTATACGAGCAGTACTTC | CASSIGASLYEQYF
TRBD2 | TRBJ2-7 | once | TRBV4-1 | 14 | TGCGCCAGCAGCCAAGATTGGGGGGGCTACGAGCAGTACTTC | CASSQDWGGYEQYF
- | TRBJ1-1 | - | TRBV6-6 | 12 | TGTGCCAGCAAAGGAGGGGGTAATGAAGCTTTCTTT | CASKGGGNEAFF
- | TRBJ2-2 | - | TRBV11-2 | 17 | TGTGCCAGCAGCTTAGACAGGGCGCTGGGGAACACCGGGGAGCTGTTTTTT | CASSLDRALGNTGELFF
- | TRBJ1-2 | - | TRBV2 | 15 | TGTGCCAGCAGTGAGGAGGGGGGGCAGTTGTATGGCTACACCTTC | CASSEEGGQLYGYTF
- | TRBJ1-1 | few | TRBV5-1 | 14 | TGCGCCAGCAGCTTATACGGACAGAACACTGAAGCTTTCTTT | CASSLYGQNTEAFF
- | TRBJ1-1 | few | TRBV3-1/TRBV3-2 | 11 | TGTGCCAGCAGCCAAGGGGGCGGAGCTTTCTTT | CASSQGGGAFF
TRBD1 | TRBJ1-1 | - | TRBV18 | 14 | TGTGCCAGCTCACCCGCAGGGGGGATCACTGAAGCTTTCTTT | CASSPAGGITEAFF
TRBD2 | TRBJ2-6 | once | TRBV7-2 | 16 | TGTGCCAGCAGCTTAGCGGGGGGGACCGGGGCCAACGTCCTGACTTTC | CASSLAGGTGANVLTF
- | TRBJ2-3 | once | TRBV11-3 | 14 | TGTGCCAGCGGGGACGGCCGGAGCACAGATACGCAGTATTTT | CASGDGRSTDTQYF
- | TRBJ1-2 | - | TRBV6-1 | 14 | TGTGCCAGCAGTGACAGGGGTAAAGGGTATGGCTACACCTTC | CASSDRGKGYGYTF
- | TRBJ1-3 | - | TRBV23-1 | 10 | TGCGCCAGCAGTCTCCGCACCATATATTTT | CASSLRTIYF
TRBD1 | TRBJ1-2 | - | TRBV6-4 | 15 | TGTGCCAGCAGTGACGGGACAGGGGGCGAATATGGCTACACCTTC | CASSDGTGGEYGYTF
- | TRBJ1-2 | - | TRBV15 | 13 | TGTGCCACCAGCAGAGACGCCGGCAGTGGCTACACCTTC | CATSRDAGSGYTF
TRBD2 | TRBJ2-5 | - | TRBV6-5 | 16 | TGTGCCAGCAGTTACTCCCGAACCACTAGCGATGAGACCCAGTACTTC | CASSYSRTTSDETQYF
- | TRBJ2-3 | - | TRBV6-5 | 13 | TGTGCCACCCGGGACTCTAGCACAGATACGCAGTATTTT | CATRDSSTDTQYF
- | TRBJ2-7 | - | TRBV12-5 | 12 | TGTGCTAGTGGACGGACAATGCGTGAGCAGTACTTC | CASGRTMREQYF
- | TRBJ2-2 | - | TRBV29-1 | 14 | TGCAGCGTTTCCCAGGGGCTCCACACCGGGGAGCTGTTTTTT | CSVSQGLHTGELFF
- | TRBJ1-3 | - | TRBV29-1 | 12 | TGCAGCGTTGGCGAACCTGGAAACACCATATATTTT | CSVGEPGNTIYF
- | TRBJ1-5 | - | TRBV6-1 | 13 | TGTGCCAGCAGTGATATGGGGAATCAGCCCCAGCATTTT | CASSDMGNQPQHF
TRBD1 | TRBJ2-5 | - | TRBV6-2/TRBV6-3 | 19 | TGTGCCAGCAGTTACTCGAAGGGCTTGTCAGGGGGACCCCAAGAGACCCAGTACTTC | CASSYSKGLSGGPQETQYF
- | TRBJ2-2 | - | TRBV25-1 | 14 | TGTGCCAGCAGTGAATTAGGGGCGGCCGGGGAGCTGTTTTTT | CASSELGAAGELFF
- | TRBJ1-6 | - | TRBV9 | 15 | TGTGCCAGCAGCGTATCGGGGGGCAATAATTCACCCCTCCACTTT | CASSVSGGNNSPLHF
- | TRBJ1-1 | - | TRBV7-8 | 14 | TGTGCCAGCAGCTTTACCGGGAGAAACACTGAAGCTTTCTTT | CASSFTGRNTEAFF
- | TRBJ1-2 | once | TRBV5-6 | 13 | TGTGCCAGCAGCTTGGGCAGGGTTGGTGGCTACACCTTC | CASSLGRVGGYTF
- | TRBJ2-5 | once | TRBV5-1 | 15 | TGCGCCAGCAGCAGGTCACAGGGATTTTGGGAGACCCAGTACTTC | CASSRSQGFWETQYF
- | TRBJ1-1 | - | TRBV11-3 | 14 | TGTGCCAGCAGCTTAGTTCCCCGGGGGCTTGAAGCTTTCTTT | CASSLVPRGLEAFF
TRBD1 | TRBJ1-1 | - | TRBV18 | 15 | TGTGCCAGCTCACCACAGACAGGGAGGACCACTGAAGCTTTCTTT | CASSPQTGRTTEAFF
- | TRBJ1-2 | once | TRBV5-1 | 18 | TGCGCCAGCAGCTTGGAACGGGCCGGGGGGGCTTTTGACTATGGCTACACCTTC | CASSLERAGGAFDYGYTF
TRBD2 | TRBJ2-3 | - | TRBV20-1 | 17 | TGCAGTGCTAGTTGGAGCGGGGGGCCGTCTAGCACAGATACGCAGTATTTT | CSASWSGGPSSTDTQYF
- | TRBJ2-3 | - | TRBV5-8 | 14 | TGTGCCAGCAGGGCCTCCGGGCGCGGTGATACGCAGTATTTT | CASRASGRGDTQYF
- | TRBJ1-2 | - | TRBV24-1 | 12 | TGTGCCACCAGTCTGCGGGGGAATGGCTACACCTTC | CATSLRGNGYTF
- | TRBJ2-2 | - | TRBV5-1 | 13 | TGCGCCAGCAGCTTGGCGGACACCGGGGAGCTGTTTTTT | CASSLADTGELFF
- | TRBJ2-5 | - | TRBV5-1 | 14 | TGCGCCAGCAGCACCAAACCCGGGAAGGAGACCCAGTACTTC | CASSTKPGKETQYF
- | TRBJ1-1 | - | TRBV16 | 15 | TGTGCCAGCAGCCAATCCGGACAGTTCAACACTGAAGCTTTCTTT | CASSQSGQFNTEAFF
- | TRBJ2-7 | once | TRBV12-3/TRBV12-4 | 13 | TGTGCCAGCAGTTTGACAGGATCCTACGAGCAGTACTTC | CASSLTGSYEQYF
- | TRBJ1-2 | - | TRBV10-3 | 13 | TGTGCCATCAGTCCGGATCGCCCCTATGGCTACACCTTC | CAISPDRPYGYTF
TRBD2 | TRBJ2-5 | - | TRBV11-2 | 15 | TGTGCCAGCAGCTCGATAGCGGGGGAGGAAGAGACCCAGTACTTC | CASSSIAGEEETQYF
- | TRBJ1-5 | - | TRBV2 | 15 | TGTGCCAGCAGTGAAGGGAACCTTAGCAATCAGCCCCAGCATTTT | CASSEGNLSNQPQHF
- | TRBJ2-7 | few | TRBV29-1 | 14 | TGCAGCGTTAAAGGGGGGGTACTTAGGGGCGAGCAGTACTTC | CSVKGGVLRGEQYF
- | TRBJ1-1 | - | TRBV7-6 | 14 | TGTGCCAGCAGCTTAGAGGGACATAACACTGAAGCTTTCTTT | CASSLEGHNTEAFF
- | TRBJ1-4 | - | TRBV9 | 16 | TGTGCCAGCAGCGTAAATGCCGGGGGAGGAGCTGAAAAACTGTTTTTT | CASSVNAGGGAEKLFF
TRBD1 | TRBJ1-2 | once | TRBV6-6 | 13 | TGTGCCAGCAGCAGAGACAGGGACCGTAGCTACACCTTC | CASSRDRDRSYTF
TRBD1 | TRBJ2-3 | - | TRBV6-4 | 15 | TGTGCCAGCAGTGAGTCCCAGGGGGCGAGAGATACGCAGTATTTT | CASSESQGARDTQYF
TRBD2 | TRBJ2-3 | - | TRBV6-5 | 16 | TGTGCCAGCAGTTGGGGACTAGCGGGGGTGACAGATACGCAGTATTTT | CASSWGLAGVTDTQYF
- | TRBJ1-1 | - | TRBV6-2/TRBV6-3 | 14 | TGTGCCAGCAGTTACGAGCGGAAGAACACTGAAGCTTTCTTT | CASSYERKNTEAFF
- | TRBJ2-3 | - | TRBV19 | 12 | TGTGCCAGTAGTAGCGACACAGATACGCAGTATTTT | CASSSDTDTQYF